The text below deals with one T cell receptor (beta chain). It lacks a known antigen. Base qualities are not recorded, but no much larger clone differs from it by a single base. This entry comes from a study of cytotoxic CD8 clonotypes in ibrutinib-treated CLL (dated by TCRdb to the early 2020s). Concerning the study at large: The cohort had eleven to twelve relapsed/refractory and around 15 treatment-naive patients; some 17 were IGHV unmutated. Responses were partial in 25 or so patients and complete in 2; after median approximately 69 months follow-up, around 14 stayed in remission and approximately twelve progressed. Response samples were obtained after a median of approximately twelve months of treatment, with a range of about 6 to 36 months. An average of approximately 260,000 productive templates and about 100,000 productive rearrangements was obtained per sample. Longitudinal samples were available for about 30% of the 86 trial participants. Cryopreserved peripheral blood mononuclear cells were obtained prior to treatment, at the time of response, and at either disease progression or sustained remission. Every remission and progressive disease sample was obtained while ibrutinib was still being received by the patients.

The time point tag for this specimen amounts to: progressive disease on ibrutinib. Around 2 micrograms of genomic DNA were extracted from cryopreserved PBMCs for TCR beta library preparation. Longitudinal blood samples from CLL patients on ibrutinib monotherapy were analyzed using high-throughput TCR beta sequencing. The patients took part in an open-label, single-center phase 2 trial of ibrutinib monotherapy. Looking up the germline V gene (reference sequence) yields CDR1 MNHEY and CDR2 SMNVEV. Inclusive of the bounding cysteine and phenylalanine, the CDR3 is 15 residues long. Only the CDR3 DNA stays, 45 bases, in frame from base 1. V gives up 4 bases and J gives up 8 bases, and the segment between their germline ends measures 20 bases. Each clonotype received, on average, around 9.6x coverage in deep resolution sequencing performed on a MiSeq, where the target depth lay between 1 in 1 million and 1 in 200,000 T cells. The immunoSEQ hsTCRB Kit was used to generate the TCR beta libraries. Under the source paper's analysis protocol: The data were analyzed with ImmunoSEQ Analyzer and ImmunoSEQ Data Assistant, and V, D and J gene assignments followed IMGT definitions. Clonality, which ranges from 0 to 1, was calculated as one minus the normalized Shannon entropy of productive rearrangement frequencies. Public clonotype analysis was restricted to overrepresented clonotypes comprising at least 0.05% of each patient's repertoire. Roughly 13 age-matched healthy donor repertoires from immuneACCESS were used as controls for clonality. Not all clones reach the TCRdb copy of this immuneACCESS table, which keeps in-frame sequences only. Checked studies attribute under half of the gap to unresolved V genes and leave the rest unexplained. The V and J calls and clone size are taken from that table; D and trimming were inferred from the DNA. This sample has approximately 150,000 clones in its table, and around nine tenths of those were observed once. Of the sample, approximately 3% falls within the top ten clones.

What the authors observed across the whole study: Sampling times were not matched between sustained-remission and progressing patients, and lymph node repertoires were not studied. Public clonotypes were rare and either contracted or stayed stable during treatment, and the rise in clonality at ibrutinib response reflected the expansion of private clonotypes. Clonality increased at ibrutinib response, stayed stable in sustained remission, and fell back toward baseline at progression. Baseline clonality exceeded that of age-matched healthy donors and correlated strongly with circulating CD8+ T-cell counts.

This clonotype originated in a human donor with chronic lymphocytic leukemia. Here the sequenced sample was PBMCs, taken at disease progression, from a patient treated with ibrutinib. The rearranged segments are TRBV27 and TRBJ1-1; the D gene remains uncertain. The nucleotide sequence is given as TGTGCCAGCAGTTCTTTACTTCTAGCGAGATTCGAAGCTTTCTTT. Its translation is CASSSLLLARFEAFF.